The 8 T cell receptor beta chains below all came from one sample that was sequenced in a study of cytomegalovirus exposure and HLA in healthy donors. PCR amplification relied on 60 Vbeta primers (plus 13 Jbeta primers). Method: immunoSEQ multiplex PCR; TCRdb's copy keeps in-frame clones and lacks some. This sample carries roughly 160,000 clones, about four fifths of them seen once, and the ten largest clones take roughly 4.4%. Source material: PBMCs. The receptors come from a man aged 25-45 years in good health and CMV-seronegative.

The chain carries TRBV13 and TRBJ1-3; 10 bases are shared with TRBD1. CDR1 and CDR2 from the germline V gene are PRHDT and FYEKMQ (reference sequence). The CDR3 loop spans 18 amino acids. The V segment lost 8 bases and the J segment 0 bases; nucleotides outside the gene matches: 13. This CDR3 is CASFERRQGAHSGNTIYF. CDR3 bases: TGTGCCAGCTTTGAAAGACGACAGGGGGCTCACTCTGGAAACACCATATATTTT.

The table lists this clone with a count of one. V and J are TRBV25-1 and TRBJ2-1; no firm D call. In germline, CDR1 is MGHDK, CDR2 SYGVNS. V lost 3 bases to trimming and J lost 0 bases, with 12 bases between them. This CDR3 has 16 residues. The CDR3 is CASSDRSESSYNEQFF. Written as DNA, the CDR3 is TGTGCCAGCAGTGATCGGAGCGAGAGCTCCTACAATGAGCAGTTCTTC.

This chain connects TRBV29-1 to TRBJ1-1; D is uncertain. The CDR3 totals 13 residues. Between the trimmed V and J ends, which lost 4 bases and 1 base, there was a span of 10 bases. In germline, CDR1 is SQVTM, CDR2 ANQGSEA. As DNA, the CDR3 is TGCAGCGTTGTACTACCCCGGAACACTGAAGCTTTCTTT. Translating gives CSVVLPRNTEAFF.

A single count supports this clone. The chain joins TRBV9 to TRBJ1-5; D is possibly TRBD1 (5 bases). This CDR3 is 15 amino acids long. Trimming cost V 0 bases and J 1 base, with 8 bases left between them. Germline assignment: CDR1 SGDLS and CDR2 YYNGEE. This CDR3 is CASSVGGASNQPQHF. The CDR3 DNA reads TGTGCCAGCAGCGTAGGCGGGGCCAGCAATCAGCCCCAGCATTTT.

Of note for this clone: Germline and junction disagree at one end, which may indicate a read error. CDR3 amino acids: CSSSLGGLSQPQHF. The DNA for the CDR3 is TGTTCCAGCAGCTTAGGAGGGTTAAGTCAGCCCCAGCATTTT. The chain couples TRBV7-9 to TRBJ1-5, with D hard to call. The length of the CDR3 is 14 residues. Germline V gene data show CDR1 as SEHNR and CDR2 as FQNEAQ (reference sequence).

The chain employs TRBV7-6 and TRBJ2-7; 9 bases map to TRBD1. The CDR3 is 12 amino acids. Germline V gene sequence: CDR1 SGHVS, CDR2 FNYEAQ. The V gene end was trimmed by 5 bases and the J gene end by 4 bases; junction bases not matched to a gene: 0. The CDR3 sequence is CASSGQGYEQYF. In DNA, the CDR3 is TGTGCCAGCAGCGGACAGGGGTACGAGCAGTACTTC.

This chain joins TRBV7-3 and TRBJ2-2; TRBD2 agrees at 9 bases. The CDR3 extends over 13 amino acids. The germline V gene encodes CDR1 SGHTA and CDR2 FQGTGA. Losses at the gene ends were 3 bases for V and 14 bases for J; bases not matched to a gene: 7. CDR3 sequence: CASSFSGSNELFF. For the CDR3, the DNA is TGTGCCAGCAGCTTTAGCGGGAGTAATGAACTGTTTTTT. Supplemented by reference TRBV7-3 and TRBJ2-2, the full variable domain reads GAGVSQTPSNKVTEKGKYVELRCDPISGHTALYWYRQSLGQGPEFLIYFQGTGAADDSGLPNDRFFAVRPEGSVSTLKIQRTERGDSAVYLCASSFSGSNELFFGEGSRLTVL.

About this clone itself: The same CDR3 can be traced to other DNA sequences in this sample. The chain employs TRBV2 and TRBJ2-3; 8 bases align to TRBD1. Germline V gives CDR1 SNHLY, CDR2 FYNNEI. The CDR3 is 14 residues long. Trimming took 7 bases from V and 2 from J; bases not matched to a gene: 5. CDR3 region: CASNVRGPTDTQYF. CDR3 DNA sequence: TGTGCCAGCAACGTCAGGGGGCCCACAGATACGCAGTATTTT.